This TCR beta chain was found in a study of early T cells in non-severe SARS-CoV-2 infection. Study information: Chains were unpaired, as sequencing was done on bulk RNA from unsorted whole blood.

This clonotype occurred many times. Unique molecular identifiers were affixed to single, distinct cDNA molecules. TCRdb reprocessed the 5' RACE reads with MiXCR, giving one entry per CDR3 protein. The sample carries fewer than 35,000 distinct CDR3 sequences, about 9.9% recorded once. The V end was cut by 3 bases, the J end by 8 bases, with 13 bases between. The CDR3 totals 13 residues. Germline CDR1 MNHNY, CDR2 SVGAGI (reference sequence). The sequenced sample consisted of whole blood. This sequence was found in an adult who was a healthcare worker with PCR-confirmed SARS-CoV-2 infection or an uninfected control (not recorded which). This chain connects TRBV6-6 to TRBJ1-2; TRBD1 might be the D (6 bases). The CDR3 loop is CASSYIQGQGYTF. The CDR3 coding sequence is TGTGCCAGCAGTTATATACAGGGTCAGGGCTACACCTTC.